The rows below give T cell receptor beta chains drawn from one sample of a study of T-cell memory formation after mild COVID-19. One entry per CDR3 protein results from TCRdb running MiXCR on the 5' RACE reads. The sample lists roughly 240,000 distinct CDR3 sequences; about 17% were seen once. Sequences were obtained from PBMCs or a T cell subset sorted from them (not recorded which). Receptors originate from a man between 18 and 35 years old who had mild COVID-19 (a few samples of this study predate the infection). Cell type and time point are not known. Both conserved end residues are part of each CDR3. The D gene is left open where the match is weak. Some rows have no size entry. The others give once, few or many, or a class for an expanded clone.

size | J | V | D | DNA | CDR3
NA | TRBJ1-2 | TRBV28 | NA | TGTGCCAGCAGTTCGTCAGGGTTATATGGCTACACCTTC | CASSSSGLYGYTF
NA | TRBJ2-3 | TRBV7-2 | TRBD2 | TGTGCCAGCAGCAGAAGCCTCTTTGGGACTAGCGGGGGGGCTAACACAGATACGCAGTATTTT | CASSRSLFGTSGGANTDTQYF
NA | TRBJ2-5 | TRBV28 | TRBD1 | TGTGCCAGCAGCAGTTTACAAGGGTGGCAGGGGGCGATAGAGACCCAGTACTTC | CASSSLQGWQGAIETQYF
few | TRBJ1-6 | TRBV5-1 | NA | TGCGCCAGCAGCGACGGAGGGACGGTGAATTCACCCCTCCACTTT | CASSDGGTVNSPLHF
many | TRBJ2-3 | TRBV4-2 | NA | TGTGCCAGCAGCCAAGATCTAGCGCCAAACCTGGGAGATACGCAGTATTTT | CASSQDLAPNLGDTQYF
NA | TRBJ1-5 | TRBV18 | TRBD1 | TGTGCCAGCTCGCGCACCGGGACAGGGGATCAGCCCCAGCATTTT | CASSRTGTGDQPQHF
NA | TRBJ1-2 | TRBV6-1 | NA | TGTGCCAGCAGTGAAGCGCTTAGCTATGGCTACACCTTC | CASSEALSYGYTF
few | TRBJ1-2 | TRBV7-2 | NA | TGTGCCAGTACGGGGCAGGGCCTTAACTATGGCTACACCTTC | CASTGQGLNYGYTF
few | TRBJ2-4 | TRBV15 | NA | TGTGCCACCCAAAGTGGGGGCCTAGCCAAAAACATTCAGTACTTC | CATQSGGLAKNIQYF
few | TRBJ1-1 | TRBV4-1 | NA | TGCGCCAGCAGCGATTCGATGGGGCTCACTGAAGCTTTCTTT | CASSDSMGLTEAFF
few | TRBJ2-5 | TRBV12-3/TRBV12-4 | NA | TGTGCCAGCAGTAGGACACGCCGCACGTACGAGACCCAGTACTTC | CASSRTRRTYETQYF
few | TRBJ2-5 | TRBV20-1 | TRBD2 | TGCAGTGCTTTCCAGCCGCGGGGGACCCAAGAGACCCAGTACTTC | CSAFQPRGTQETQYF
NA | TRBJ1-1 | TRBV20-1 | NA | TGCAGTGCTAGAGATTTTAGGGGAACGAACACTGAAGCTTTCTTT | CSARDFRGTNTEAFF
few | TRBJ2-7 | TRBV6-2/TRBV6-3 | NA | TGTGCCAGCAGGCCTCATTCGGGGGCCCCCTCCTACGAGCAGTACTTC | CASRPHSGAPSYEQYF
few | TRBJ1-2 | TRBV20-1 | NA | TGCAGTGCTCCGGACAGATATGGCTACACCTTC | CSAPDRYGYTF
few | TRBJ2-3 | TRBV7-9 | NA | TGTGCCAGCAGCTTAGTCGGTGTAGACACAGATACGCAGTATTTT | CASSLVGVDTDTQYF
few | TRBJ2-3 | TRBV4-1 | NA | TGCGCCAGCAGCTTGGGTTGGGCCAGGGAGACGTATTTT | CASSLGWARETYF
few | TRBJ2-4 | TRBV6-5 | NA | TGTGCCAGCAGTTACTCAGGAACGGCCGGGAGCATTCAGTACTTC | CASSYSGTAGSIQYF
few | TRBJ2-5 | TRBV10-1 | NA | TGCGCCAGCGCCCGGGCTGGAGGGACCCAGTACTTC | CASARAGGTQYF
NA | TRBJ2-5 | TRBV7-2 | NA | TGTGCCAGCAGCCCCCTCGGGGTCCGGGAGACCCAGTACTTC | CASSPLGVRETQYF
NA | TRBJ2-7 | TRBV25-1 | NA | TGTGCCAGCAGTGAGGGTACCGGCTACGAGCAGTACTTC | CASSEGTGYEQYF
NA | TRBJ1-6 | TRBV6-5 | NA | TGTGCCAGCAGCTACAGGGCCCATTCACCCCTCCACTTT | CASSYRAHSPLHF
NA | TRBJ1-1 | TRBV20-1 | NA | TGCAGTGCTAGAGATCCCGGGCTCGCTGAAGCTTTCTTT | CSARDPGLAEAFF
few | TRBJ1-2 | TRBV28 | NA | TGTGCCAGCAGCCCTTCAAGGGCTAACTATGGCTACACCTTC | CASSPSRANYGYTF
NA | TRBJ1-2 | TRBV29-1 | NA | TGCAGCGGACGGGGGAACTATGGCTACACCTTC | CSGRGNYGYTF
few | TRBJ1-1 | TRBV3-1 | NA | TGTGCCAGCAGCCAAGGGGACCGATACACTGAAGCTTTCTTT | CASSQGDRYTEAFF
NA | TRBJ1-2 | TRBV5-1 | NA | TGCGCCAGCAGCTTGTCAGGGACCTATGGCTACACCTTC | CASSLSGTYGYTF
NA | TRBJ2-3 | TRBV20-1 | TRBD2 | TGCAGTGCCATAGGGTCAGCGGGGGGGCCCCCAGATACGCAGTATTTT | CSAIGSAGGPPDTQYF
NA | TRBJ1-6 | TRBV5-1 | NA | TGCGCCAGCAGCTTCCAGGGAAATTCACCCCTCCACTTT | CASSFQGNSPLHF
NA | TRBJ2-7 | TRBV15 | NA | TGTGCCACCAGCTCAACAGGGAGCGAGCAGTACTTC | CATSSTGSEQYF
few | TRBJ1-2 | TRBV29-1 | NA | TGCAGCGTTCTCCCGGTGGGGGCGAACTATGGCTACACCTTC | CSVLPVGANYGYTF
NA | TRBJ2-1 | TRBV24-1 | NA | TGTGCCACCAGTGATAGTGGTGAGCAGTTCTTC | CATSDSGEQFF
many | TRBJ1-6 | TRBV7-2 | NA | TGTGCCAGCAGCTTGGAACAGGGAATGGCTAATTCACCCCTCCACTTT | CASSLEQGMANSPLHF
few | TRBJ1-4 | TRBV12-3/TRBV12-4 | TRBD1 | TGTGCCAGCAGTTTAGCGCTAGGGACAGGGAATGAAAAACTGTTTTTT | CASSLALGTGNEKLFF
few | TRBJ2-3 | TRBV5-1 | NA | TGCGCCAGCAGCTTGCGGCTAAATGACCTGGGCACAGATACGCAGTATTTT | CASSLRLNDLGTDTQYF
few | TRBJ1-5 | TRBV12-3/TRBV12-4 | TRBD1 | TGTGCCAGCAGTTTCCAGTCAGGGGGCGAACCCCAGCATTTT | CASSFQSGGEPQHF